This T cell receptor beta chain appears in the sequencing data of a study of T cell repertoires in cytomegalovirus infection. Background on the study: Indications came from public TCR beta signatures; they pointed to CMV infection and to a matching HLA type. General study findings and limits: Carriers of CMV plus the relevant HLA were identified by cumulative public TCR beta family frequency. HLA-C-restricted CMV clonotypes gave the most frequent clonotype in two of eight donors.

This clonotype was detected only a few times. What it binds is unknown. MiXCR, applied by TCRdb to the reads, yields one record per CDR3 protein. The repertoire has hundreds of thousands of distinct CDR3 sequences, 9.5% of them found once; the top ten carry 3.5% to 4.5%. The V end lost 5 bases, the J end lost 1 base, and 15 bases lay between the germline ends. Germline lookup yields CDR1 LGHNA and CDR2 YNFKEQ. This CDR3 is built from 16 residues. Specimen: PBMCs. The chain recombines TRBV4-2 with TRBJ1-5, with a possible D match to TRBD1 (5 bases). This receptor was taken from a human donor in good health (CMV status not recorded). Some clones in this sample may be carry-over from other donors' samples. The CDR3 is CASSSSGTRSNQPQHF. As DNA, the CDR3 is TGTGCCAGCAGCTCTTCCGGGACTAGAAGCAATCAGCCCCAGCATTTT.